This T cell receptor beta chain was sequenced in a study of OX40 agonist ivuxolimab in advanced cancers. At the level of the whole study: Ivuxolimab was an agonistic, fully human IgG2 monoclonal antibody directed against OX40 (CD134), a costimulatory receptor. Intravenous ivuxolimab was administered to patients every 2 weeks at six dose levels: 0.01, 0.1, 0.3, 1.5, 3 and 10 mg/kg. Of the 50 to 55 patients in dose escalation, some 20 had hepatocellular carcinoma, some 15 had melanoma, 9 had renal cell carcinoma and 9 had head and neck cancer. In the dose-escalation cohort, more than 80% of patients were male, and the mean age was around 60 years with a range of roughly 23 to 79. Patients were allowed to have had prior anti-PD-1, anti-PD-L1 or anti-CTLA-4 therapy, and less than 45% of the dose-escalation patients had previously received checkpoint inhibitors. Three dose-escalation patients achieved partial responses, one with hepatocellular carcinoma and two with cutaneous melanoma. Peripheral TCRbeta sequencing aimed to test whether ivuxolimab altered TCR sequence diversity and caused clonal T-cell expansion. The paper describes the monotherapy dose-escalation part (N ≈ 52 patients) of the phase I trial of ivuxolimab.

The germline V gene encodes CDR1 SNHLY and CDR2 FYNNEI. Spanning cysteine to phenylalanine, the CDR3 consists of 14 amino acids. The retained sequence is limited to the CDR3, 42 bases, with the frame set at the first base. V is trimmed back by 5 bases and J by 4 bases, and the junction contains 5 bases that no gene match accounts for. Study-wide conclusions, independent of this receptor: Low levels of normalized T-cell clonal expansion were also seen in some patients who did not respond. Partial responders in the 0.1-3.0 mg/kg groups had among the lowest normalized peripheral clonal expansion, especially among CD8+ T cells. The antigen specificity of the clonally expanded peripheral T cells was not determined. After ivuxolimab, CD8+ T cells had more expanded clones than CD4+ T cells on average. At doses of 0.1 to 3.0 mg/kg, clonal expansion of both CD4+ and CD8+ T cells in blood was seen between baseline and week 6.

Note on this clone: Its antigen is not yet known. The sample holds no much larger clone one base away, and base qualities are not on file.

Genomic DNA was isolated from the sorted cells so that the TCRbeta CDR3 region could be sequenced. The immunoSEQ Assay was used for sequencing of TCRbeta CDR3 regions. TCRdb mirrors the immuneACCESS table, restricted to in-frame sequences. Some clones are absent from its copies; in checked studies, under half trace to an unresolved V gene, and the reason for the others is unknown. This sample holds 75,000 to 95,000 clones; 75% to 90% were observed only once. 0.2% to 0.25% of the sample belongs to the ten largest clones. The trial excluded patients who had a history of autoimmune disease or were on systemic immunosuppression. Peripheral blood for TCR sequencing was collected from all dose cohorts at baseline, on cycle 4 day 1, and on cycle 7 day 1. The samples were drawn from a first-in-human, open-label, multicenter phase I dose-escalation trial of ivuxolimab. Adults with locally advanced or metastatic melanoma, renal cell, hepatocellular, or head and neck squamous cell carcinoma were enrolled in the trial. Before TCR sequencing, CD4+ T cells and CD8+ T cells were sorted from peripheral blood as separate populations.

Here the chain combines TRBV2 and TRBJ1-5, with TRBD1 matching 7 junction bases. Here the sequenced sample was CD4+ or CD8+ T cells sorted from blood, taken in a trial of the OX40 agonist ivuxolimab. This TCR derives from an adult with an advanced solid tumor such as melanoma, head and neck, liver or kidney cancer. The CDR3 sequence is CASSQGGRNQPQHF. The sequence in DNA is TGTGCCAGCAGTCAGGGGGGCCGAAATCAGCCCCAGCATTTT.